Listed below are T cell receptor beta chains from one sample, sequenced in a study of T cell responses to AZD1222 COVID-19 vaccine. Data came from immunoSEQ multiplex PCR; TCRdb stores just in-frame clones and leaves some out. The sample lists some 150,000 clones; more than 85% were seen once. Sequencing used peripheral blood, obtained 28 days after the second AZD1222 dose. The receptors here all came from an adult who received the AZD1222 COVID-19 vaccine. Each CDR3 is given with its conserved first and last residue. Each record gives: CDR3 protein, CDR3 DNA, J gene, D gene, clone size, V gene. The D gene is left open where the match is weak. Clone size appears in some rows only: once, few, many, or a class for an expanded clone.

CASSEPTFTGDYGYTF	TGTGCCAGCAGTGAGCCAACCTTCACAGGGGACTATGGCTACACCTTC	TRBJ1-2	TRBD1	NA	TRBV6-1
CSVARTANYEKLFF	TGCAGCGTTGCCAGGACAGCTAATTATGAAAAACTGTTTTTT	TRBJ1-4	NA	NA	TRBV29-1
CASSLDLEGVHEQYF	TGCGCCAGCAGCTTGGATTTAGAGGGAGTGCACGAGCAGTACTTC	TRBJ2-7	NA	NA	TRBV5-1
CASSYATGNYGYTF	TGTGCCAGCAGTTACGCGACAGGGAACTATGGCTACACCTTC	TRBJ1-2	TRBD1	NA	TRBV6-2/TRBV6-3
CASSSNSGSLGEQYF	TGTGCCAGCAGCTCCAATAGCGGGAGCCTTGGTGAGCAGTACTTC	TRBJ2-7	TRBD2	NA	TRBV2
CASSRRTGSGYGYTF	TGTGCCAGCAGCCGCAGAACAGGGTCTGGCTATGGCTACACCTTC	TRBJ1-2	NA	NA	TRBV3-1/TRBV3-2
CASSFSGRQVNTGELFF	TGTGCCAGCAGCTTTTCAGGTAGACAGGTGAACACCGGGGAGCTGTTTTTT	TRBJ2-2	NA	NA	TRBV7-3
CASSHPGYTEAFF	TGTGCCAGCAGTCACCCAGGGTACACTGAAGCTTTCTTT	TRBJ1-1	NA	NA	TRBV6-5
CASSPHRVAEAFF	TGTGCCAGCAGCCCCCACAGGGTTGCTGAAGCTTTCTTT	TRBJ1-1	NA	NA	TRBV7-3
CASSIDPWGRRSTDTQYF	TGTGCCAGTAGTATAGATCCCTGGGGGCGGAGGAGTACAGATACGCAGTATTTT	TRBJ2-3	NA	NA	TRBV19
CASSIPTGGGTGELFF	TGTGCCAGCAGCATCCCGACAGGGGGTGGCACCGGGGAGCTGTTTTTT	TRBJ2-2	TRBD1	NA	TRBV7-3
CASSYSNARQIQETQYF	TGTGCCAGCAGTTACTCGAACGCCAGACAGATCCAAGAGACCCAGTACTTC	TRBJ2-5	NA	NA	TRBV6-2/TRBV6-3
CASSSVGGAHSSGGYTF	TGTGCCAGCAGTTCCGTGGGAGGGGCCCACAGTTCCGGAGGCTACACCTTC	TRBJ1-2	NA	NA	TRBV27
CASSPVGYGYTF	TGTGCCAGCAGCCCCGTAGGCTATGGCTACACCTTC	TRBJ1-2	NA	NA	TRBV7-9
CASSDRGTGGGYTF	TGCGCCAGCAGTGACCGCGGGACAGGGGGCGGCTACACCTTC	TRBJ1-2	TRBD1	NA	TRBV10-2
CASSMGLAGQGGNEQFF	TGTGCCAGCAGCATGGGACTAGCGGGCCAGGGGGGCAATGAGCAGTTCTTC	TRBJ2-1	TRBD2	NA	TRBV5-4
CASSEDFNTIYF	TGTGCCAGCAGCGAGGACTTTAACACCATATATTTT	TRBJ1-3	NA	NA	TRBV9
CASSVSSSGRVLHEQYF	TGTGCCAGCAGCGTCTCCTCCAGCGGGAGGGTTCTCCACGAGCAGTACTTC	TRBJ2-7	TRBD2	NA	TRBV7-9
CASSVVGFGDTQYF	TGTGCCAGCAGCGTAGTAGGATTTGGTGATACGCAGTATTTT	TRBJ2-3	NA	NA	TRBV9
CASSVSLPSRLSGSTDTQYF	TGTGCCAGCAGTGTAAGTCTTCCCTCCCGACTAAGCGGAAGCACAGATACGCAGTATTTT	TRBJ2-3	NA	NA	TRBV2
CASSFSAGNNEQFF	TGTGCCAGCAGTTTTTCGGCCGGTAACAATGAGCAGTTCTTC	TRBJ2-1	NA	NA	TRBV6-5
CASSVGAAYEQYF	TGTGCCAGCAGCGTAGGGGCAGCCTACGAGCAGTACTTC	TRBJ2-7	NA	NA	TRBV9
CASSSGQGAGSPLHF	TGTGCCAGTAGTTCCGGACAGGGGGCCGGTTCACCCCTCCACTTT	TRBJ1-6	TRBD1	few	TRBV19
CASSPSGTGTFMNTEAFF	TGTGCCAGCAGCCCATCGGGGACAGGCACCTTCATGAACACTGAAGCTTTCTTT	TRBJ1-1	TRBD1	NA	TRBV6-2/TRBV6-3
CASSSVTGMISYEQYF	TGTGCCAGCAGTTCCGTAACAGGGATGATCTCCTACGAGCAGTACTTC	TRBJ2-7	NA	NA	TRBV27
CASSIDARGKLNTEAFF	TGTGCCAGTAGTATAGACGCCAGGGGGAAGTTGAACACTGAAGCTTTCTTT	TRBJ1-1	TRBD1	NA	TRBV19